Described below is a single TCR beta chain sequence and its context. The antigen is undetermined. Data came from immunoSEQ multiplex PCR; TCRdb stores just in-frame clones and leaves some out. The sample holds about 34,000 clones, about nine tenths seen once. The sample belongs to a study of OX40 agonist ivuxolimab in advanced cancers. Study overall: The dose of intravenous ivuxolimab that patients received every 2 weeks ranged from 0.01 to 10 mg/kg. Earlier anti-PD-1, anti-PD-L1 or anti-CTLA-4 therapy was permitted; 40% had received some. Overall study findings and caveats: The authors did not determine the antigen specificity of the expanded peripheral T cells.

Sample: CD4+ or CD8+ T cells sorted from blood, taken in a trial of the OX40 agonist ivuxolimab. The sequence was obtained from an adult with an advanced solid tumor such as melanoma, head and neck, liver or kidney cancer.

DNA of the CDR3: TGTGCCAGCAGCGTAACGGGTGGAGCGGGGCCTTATGAGCAGTTCTTC. Translation: CASSVTGGAGPYEQFF. The V call is TRBV9, the J call TRBJ2-1; 7 positions match TRBD2. This CDR3 has 16 amino acids. Germline-derived CDR1 and CDR2 are SGDLS and YYNGEE. With V trimmed by 1 base and J by 8 bases, 12 bases remained unmatched.